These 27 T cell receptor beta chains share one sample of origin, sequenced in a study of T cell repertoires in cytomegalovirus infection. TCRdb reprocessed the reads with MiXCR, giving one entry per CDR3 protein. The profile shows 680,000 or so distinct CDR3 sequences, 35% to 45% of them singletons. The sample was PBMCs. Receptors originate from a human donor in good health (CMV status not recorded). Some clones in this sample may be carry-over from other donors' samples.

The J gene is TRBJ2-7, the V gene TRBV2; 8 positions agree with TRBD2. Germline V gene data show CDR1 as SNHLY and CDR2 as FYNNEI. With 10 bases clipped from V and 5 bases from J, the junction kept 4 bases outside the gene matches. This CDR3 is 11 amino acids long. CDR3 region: CAKSGGDEQYF. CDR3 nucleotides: TGTGCCAAATCGGGGGGGGACGAGCAGTACTTC.

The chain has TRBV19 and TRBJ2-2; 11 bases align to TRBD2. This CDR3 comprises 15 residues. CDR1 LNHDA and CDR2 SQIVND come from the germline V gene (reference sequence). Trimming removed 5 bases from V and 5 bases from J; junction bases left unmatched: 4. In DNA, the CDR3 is TGTGCCAGTAGTCCGGGACTAGCGGCAACCGGGGAGCTGTTTTTT. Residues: CASSPGLAATGELFF.

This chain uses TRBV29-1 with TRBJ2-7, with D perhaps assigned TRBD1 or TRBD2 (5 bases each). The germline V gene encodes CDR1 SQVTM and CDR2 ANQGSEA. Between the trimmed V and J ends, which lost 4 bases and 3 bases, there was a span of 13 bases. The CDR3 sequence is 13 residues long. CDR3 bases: TGCAGCGTTGTAGAGGGGACCGGCTACGAGCAGTACTTC. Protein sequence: CSVVEGTGYEQYF.

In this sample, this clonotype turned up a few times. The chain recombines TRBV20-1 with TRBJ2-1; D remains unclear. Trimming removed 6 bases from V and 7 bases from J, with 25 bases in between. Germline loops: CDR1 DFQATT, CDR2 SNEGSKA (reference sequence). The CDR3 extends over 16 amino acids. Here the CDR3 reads CSAAPFKEGFVNEQFF. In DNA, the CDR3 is TGCAGTGCAGCCCCTTTCAAGGAAGGTTTCGTTAATGAGCAGTTCTTC.

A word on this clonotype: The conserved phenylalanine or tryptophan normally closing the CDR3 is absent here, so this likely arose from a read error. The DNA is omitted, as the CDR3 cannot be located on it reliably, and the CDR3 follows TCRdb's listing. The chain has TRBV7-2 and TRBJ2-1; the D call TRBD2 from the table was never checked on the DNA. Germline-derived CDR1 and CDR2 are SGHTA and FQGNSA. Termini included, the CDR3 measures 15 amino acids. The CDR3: CASSFKGPANNKQLL.

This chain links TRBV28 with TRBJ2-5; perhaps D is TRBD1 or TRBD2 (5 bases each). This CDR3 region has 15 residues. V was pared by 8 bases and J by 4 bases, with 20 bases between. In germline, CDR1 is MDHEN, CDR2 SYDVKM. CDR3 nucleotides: TGTGCCAGCGGACTCGGGTGGGGCCCTCGAGAGACCCAGTACTTC. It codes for CASGLGWGPRETQYF.

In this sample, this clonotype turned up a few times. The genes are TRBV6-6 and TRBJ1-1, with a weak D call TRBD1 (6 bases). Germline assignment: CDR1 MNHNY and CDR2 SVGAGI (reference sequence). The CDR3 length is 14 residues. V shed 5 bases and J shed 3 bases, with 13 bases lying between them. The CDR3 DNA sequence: TGTGCCAGCAGTGCAGAGCAGGGGTACACTGAAGCTTTCTTT. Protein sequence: CASSAEQGYTEAFF.

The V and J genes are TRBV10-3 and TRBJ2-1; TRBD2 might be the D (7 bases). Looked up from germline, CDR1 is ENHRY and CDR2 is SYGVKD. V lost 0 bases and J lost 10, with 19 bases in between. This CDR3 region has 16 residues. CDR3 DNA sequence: TGTGCCATCAGTGAGTCGACCGGGGGCCAAGCGGGAGAGCAGTTCTTC. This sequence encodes CAISESTGGQAGEQFF.

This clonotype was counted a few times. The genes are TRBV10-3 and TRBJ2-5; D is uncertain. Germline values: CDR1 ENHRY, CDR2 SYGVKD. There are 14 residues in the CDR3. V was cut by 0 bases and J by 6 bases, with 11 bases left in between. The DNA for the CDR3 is TGTGCCATCAGTGAGTCAGCACAGACCCAGACCCAGTACTTC. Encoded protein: CAISESAQTQTQYF.

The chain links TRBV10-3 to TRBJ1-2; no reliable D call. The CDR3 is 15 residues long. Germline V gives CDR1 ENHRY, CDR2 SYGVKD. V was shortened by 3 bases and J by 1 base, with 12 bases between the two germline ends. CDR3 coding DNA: TGTGCCATCAGTGACCCCGATCTGTATAACTATGGCTACACCTTC. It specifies CAISDPDLYNYGYTF.

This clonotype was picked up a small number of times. The DNA of the CDR3 is TGTGCCAGTCTCGGATACGATAGCAATCAGCCCCAGCATTTT. This gives the protein CASLGYDSNQPQHF. The chain uses TRBV28 and TRBJ1-5; D call uncertain. V was clipped by 9 bases and J by 0 bases, with 12 bases between them. This CDR3 has 14 residues. Germline values: CDR1 MDHEN, CDR2 SYDVKM.

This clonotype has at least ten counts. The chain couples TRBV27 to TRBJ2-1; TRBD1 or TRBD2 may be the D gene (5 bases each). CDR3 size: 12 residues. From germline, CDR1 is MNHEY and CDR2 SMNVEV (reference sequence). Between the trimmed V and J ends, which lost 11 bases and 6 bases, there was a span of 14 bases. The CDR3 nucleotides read TGTGCCTCACAAACTAGGGGCAATGAGCAGTTCTTC. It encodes CASQTRGNEQFF.

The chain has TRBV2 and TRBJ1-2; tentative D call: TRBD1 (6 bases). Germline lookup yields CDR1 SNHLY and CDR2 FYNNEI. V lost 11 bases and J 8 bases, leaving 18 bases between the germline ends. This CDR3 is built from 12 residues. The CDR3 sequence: CAGSQGDGGYTF. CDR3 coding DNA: TGTGCCGGATCACAGGGAGACGGGGGCTACACCTTC.

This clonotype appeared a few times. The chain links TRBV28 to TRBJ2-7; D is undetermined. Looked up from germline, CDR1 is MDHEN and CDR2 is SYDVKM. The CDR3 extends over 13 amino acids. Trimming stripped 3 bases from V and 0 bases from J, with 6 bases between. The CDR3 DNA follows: TGTGCCAGCAGTTTCCCCCGCTCCTACGAGCAGTACTTC. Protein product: CASSFPRSYEQYF.

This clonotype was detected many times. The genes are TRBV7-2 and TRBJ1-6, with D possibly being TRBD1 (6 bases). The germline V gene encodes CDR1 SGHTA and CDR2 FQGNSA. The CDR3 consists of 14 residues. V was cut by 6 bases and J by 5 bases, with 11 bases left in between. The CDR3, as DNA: TGTGCCAGCAGTCGTACAGGGAATAATTCACCCCTCCACTTT. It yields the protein CASSRTGNNSPLHF.

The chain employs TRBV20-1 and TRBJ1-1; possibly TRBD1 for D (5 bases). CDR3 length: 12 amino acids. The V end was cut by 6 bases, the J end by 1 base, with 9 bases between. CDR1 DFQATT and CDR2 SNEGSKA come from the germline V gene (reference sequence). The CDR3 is CSATDRNTEAFF. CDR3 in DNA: TGCAGTGCCACCGACAGGAACACTGAAGCTTTCTTT.

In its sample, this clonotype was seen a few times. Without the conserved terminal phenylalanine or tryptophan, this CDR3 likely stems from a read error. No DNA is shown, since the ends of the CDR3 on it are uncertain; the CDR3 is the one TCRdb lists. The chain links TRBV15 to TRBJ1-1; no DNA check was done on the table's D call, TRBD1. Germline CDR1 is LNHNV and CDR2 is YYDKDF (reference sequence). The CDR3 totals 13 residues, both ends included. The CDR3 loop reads CATSRGSGPGFSL.

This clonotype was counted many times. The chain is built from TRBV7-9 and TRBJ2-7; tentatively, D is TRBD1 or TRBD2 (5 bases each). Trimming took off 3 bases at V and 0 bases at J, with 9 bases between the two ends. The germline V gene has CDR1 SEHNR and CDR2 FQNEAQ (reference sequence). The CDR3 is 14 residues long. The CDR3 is CASSFGTVSYEQYF. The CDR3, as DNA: TGTGCCAGCAGCTTCGGGACGGTCTCCTACGAGCAGTACTTC.

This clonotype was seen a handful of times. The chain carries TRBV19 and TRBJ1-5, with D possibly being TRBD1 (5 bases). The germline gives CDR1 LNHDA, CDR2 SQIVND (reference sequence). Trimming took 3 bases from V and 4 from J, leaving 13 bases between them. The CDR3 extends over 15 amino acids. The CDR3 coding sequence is TGTGCCAGTAGTATGGCGGGGGACGGGAATCAGCCCCAGCATTTT. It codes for CASSMAGDGNQPQHF. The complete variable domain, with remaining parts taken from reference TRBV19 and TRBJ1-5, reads DGGITQSPKYLFRKEGQNVTLSCEQNLNHDAMYWYRQDPGQGLRLIYYSQIVNDFQKGDIAEGYSVSREKKESFPLTVTSAQKNPTAFYLCASSMAGDGNQPQHFGDGTRLSIL.

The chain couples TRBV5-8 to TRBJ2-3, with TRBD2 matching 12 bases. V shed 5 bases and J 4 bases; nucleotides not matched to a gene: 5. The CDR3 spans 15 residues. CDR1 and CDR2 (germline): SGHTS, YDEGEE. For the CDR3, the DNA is TGTGCCAGCAGGGCGGGACTAGCGGGTTCAGATACGCAGTATTTT. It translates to CASRAGLAGSDTQYF.

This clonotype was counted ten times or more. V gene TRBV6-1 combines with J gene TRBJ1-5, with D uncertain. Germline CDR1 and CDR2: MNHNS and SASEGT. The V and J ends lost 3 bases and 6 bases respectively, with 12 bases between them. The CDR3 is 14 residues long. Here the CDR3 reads CASSDAHSGQPQHF. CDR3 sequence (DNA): TGTGCCAGCAGTGACGCGCATTCTGGTCAGCCCCAGCATTTT.

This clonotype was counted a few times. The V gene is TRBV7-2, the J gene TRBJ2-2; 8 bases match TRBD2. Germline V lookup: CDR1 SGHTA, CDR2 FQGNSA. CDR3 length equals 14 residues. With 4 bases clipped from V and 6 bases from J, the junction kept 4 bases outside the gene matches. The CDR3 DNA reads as TGTGCCAGCAGCTGGCGGGGGGCCCCCGGGGAGCTGTTTTTT. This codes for CASSWRGAPGELFF.

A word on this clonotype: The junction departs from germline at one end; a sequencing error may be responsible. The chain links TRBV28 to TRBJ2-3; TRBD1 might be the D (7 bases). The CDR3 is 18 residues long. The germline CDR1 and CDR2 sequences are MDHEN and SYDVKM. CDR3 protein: CASSLTGYGRAGTDMQYF. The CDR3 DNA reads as TGTGCCAGCAGCCTGACAGGGTACGGTAGAGCGGGCACAGATATGCAGTATTTT.

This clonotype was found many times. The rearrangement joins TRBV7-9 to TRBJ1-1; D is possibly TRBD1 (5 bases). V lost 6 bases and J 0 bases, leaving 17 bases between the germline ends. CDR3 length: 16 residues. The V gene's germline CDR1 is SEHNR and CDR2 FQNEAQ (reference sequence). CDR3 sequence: CASRSPGGEVNTEAFF. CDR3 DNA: TGTGCCAGCAGATCGCCTGGAGGGGAGGTGAACACTGAAGCTTTCTTT. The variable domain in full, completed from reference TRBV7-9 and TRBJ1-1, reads DTGVSQNPRHKITKRGQNVTFRCDPISEHNRLYWYRQTLGQGPEFLTYFQNEAQLEKSRLLSDRFSAERPKGSFSTLEIQRTEQGDSAMYLCASRSPGGEVNTEAFFGQGTRLTVV.

The chain's CDR3 is CASSRDRREETQYF. CDR3 DNA sequence: TGTGCCAGCAGCAGGGACAGGAGGGAAGAGACCCAGTACTTC. The chain links TRBV7-2 to TRBJ2-5, with TRBD1 matching over 8 bases. This CDR3 comprises 14 residues. CDR1 and CDR2 (germline): SGHTA, FQGNSA. Trimming at V came to 5 bases and at J to 3 bases, leaving 5 bases not matched to a gene.

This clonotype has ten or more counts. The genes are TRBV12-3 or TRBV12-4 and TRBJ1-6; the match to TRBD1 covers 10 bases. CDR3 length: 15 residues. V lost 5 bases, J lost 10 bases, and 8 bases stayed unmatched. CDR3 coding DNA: TGTGCCAGCAGTCCCCGGACAGGGGGTTTGTCACCCCTCCACTTT. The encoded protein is CASSPRTGGLSPLHF.

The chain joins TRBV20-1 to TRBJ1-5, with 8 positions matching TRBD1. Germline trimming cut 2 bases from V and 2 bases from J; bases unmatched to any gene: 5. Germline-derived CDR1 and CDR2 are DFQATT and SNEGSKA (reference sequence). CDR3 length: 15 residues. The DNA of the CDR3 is TGCAGTGCTAGATCAGGGGGCGTTGGCAATCAGCCCCAGCATTTT. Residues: CSARSGGVGNQPQHF.